This T cell receptor (beta chain) was found in a study of blood T cell repertoires in COVID-19. Study-level information: T cells, B-cell-depleted T cells, or PBMCs supplied cDNA or gDNA.

The CDR3 sequence is 14 residues long. Germline V gene data show CDR1 as SQVTM and CDR2 as ANQGSEA. V lost 3 bases, J lost 3 bases, and 2 bases stayed unmatched. This clone was counted once. In the study's own analysis: Estimates of nucleated cell counts were drawn from the amplification of reference gene primers. Assay used: immunoSEQ multiplex PCR; TCRdb lists only in-frame clones, some missing. V, J and clone size derive from that table, while D and trimming were established from the DNA sequence. The table records about 58,000 clones, roughly 86% of them present only once. The sequence was collected from a woman aged 45-59 years with active or convalescent COVID-19. The V gene is TRBV29-1, the J gene TRBJ2-1; 10 bases match TRBD2. Sequences were obtained from peripheral blood. CDR3 bases: TGCAGCGTTGACAGGACTAGCGGCTACAATGAGCAGTTCTTC. Protein: CSVDRTSGYNEQFF.